A single sample is the source of the 3 T cell receptor beta chains below, sequenced in a study of blood T cell repertoires in COVID-19. Profiled with immunoSEQ multiplex PCR; TCRdb holds only in-frame clones, not every one. Seen here are over 95,000 clones, around 89% observed once, and the top ten hold about 19%. Sequenced material: peripheral blood. The receptors originated from a human donor with acute or convalescent COVID-19. The donor label of this sample is uncertain.

The J gene is TRBJ1-4, the V gene TRBV18; TRBD1 is a possible D gene (5 bases). This CDR3 is built from 14 residues. V lost 6 bases and J lost 5, with 13 bases in between. CDR1 is KGHSH, CDR2 LQKENI, per germline. The CDR3 nucleotides are TGTGCCAGCTCCCTTGGCGGGGGAAATGAAAAACTGTTTTTT. The encoded protein is CASSLGGGNEKLFF.

V and J are TRBV11-2 and TRBJ2-1, with D possibly matching TRBD2 (7 bases). Trimming took 0 bases from V and 11 from J, leaving 23 bases between them. The CDR3 contains 17 residues. Germline-derived CDR1 and CDR2 are SGHAT and FQNNGV. CDR3 DNA: TGTGCCAGCAGCTTAGATGTAGGGGGAGGACTAGAGGGGAAGCAGTTCTTC. Amino acids: CASSLDVGGGLEGKQFF.

The gene calls are TRBV5-1 and TRBJ2-2; 8 nucleotides match TRBD2. V was clipped by 6 bases and J by 7 bases; unmatched bases: 14. The CDR3 length is 16 residues. Germline CDR1 SGHRS, CDR2 YFSETQ. CDR3 residues: CASTSYGRGAVGELFF. CDR3 coding DNA: TGCGCCAGCACCTCGTATGGGCGGGGGGCCGTCGGGGAGCTGTTTTTT.